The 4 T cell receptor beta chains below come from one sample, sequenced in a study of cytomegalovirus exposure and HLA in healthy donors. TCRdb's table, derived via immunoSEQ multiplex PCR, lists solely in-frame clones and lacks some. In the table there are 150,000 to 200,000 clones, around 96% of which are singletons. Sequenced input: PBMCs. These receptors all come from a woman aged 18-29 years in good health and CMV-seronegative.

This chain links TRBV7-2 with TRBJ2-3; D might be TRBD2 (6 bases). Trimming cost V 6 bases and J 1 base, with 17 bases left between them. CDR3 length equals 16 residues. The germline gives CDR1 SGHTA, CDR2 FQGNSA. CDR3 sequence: CASRPNLAMGTDTQYF. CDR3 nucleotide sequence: TGTGCCAGCAGACCCAATCTAGCGATGGGCACAGATACGCAGTATTTT.

The CDR3 is CSAKSTGELFF. The CDR3 coding sequence is TGCAGTGCTAAGAGCACCGGGGAGCTGTTTTTT. This chain uses TRBV20-1 with TRBJ2-2; D not certain. The CDR3 spans 11 residues. V lost 4 bases and J 4 bases, leaving 4 bases between the germline ends. The germline V gene encodes CDR1 DFQATT and CDR2 SNEGSKA (reference sequence).

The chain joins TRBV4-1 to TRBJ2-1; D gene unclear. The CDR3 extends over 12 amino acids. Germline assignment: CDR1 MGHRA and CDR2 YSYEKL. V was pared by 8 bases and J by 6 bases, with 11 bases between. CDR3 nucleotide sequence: TGCGCCAGCCGAAACTTCGGCAATGAGCAGTTCTTC. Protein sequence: CASRNFGNEQFF.

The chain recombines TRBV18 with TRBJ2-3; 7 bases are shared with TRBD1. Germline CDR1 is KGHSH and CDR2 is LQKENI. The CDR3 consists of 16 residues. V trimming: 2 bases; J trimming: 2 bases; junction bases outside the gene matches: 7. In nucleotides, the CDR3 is TGTGCCAGCTCACCAGACAGGGCCCCTTACACAGATACGCAGTATTTT. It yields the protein CASSPDRAPYTDTQYF.